Below are 16 T cell receptor beta chains sequenced from a single sample in a study of blood T cell repertoires in COVID-19. Some clones are missing from TCRdb's copy, which holds only in-frame ones; the method was immunoSEQ multiplex PCR. The sample contains 150,000 to 200,000 clones, around 85% of which appear only once. The source material was peripheral blood. The receptor source for this set is a woman over 75 with acute or convalescent COVID-19.

This rearrangement joins TRBV5-1 to TRBJ1-3; no clear D gene. The V end was cut by 4 bases, the J end by 0 bases, with 8 bases between. The CDR3 extends over 14 amino acids. Germline CDR1 and CDR2: SGHRS and YFSETQ. Written as DNA, the CDR3 is TGCGCCAGCAGCCAAGGGAGCTCTGGAAACACCATATATTTT. It codes for CASSQGSSGNTIYF.

The V call is TRBV19, the J call TRBJ1-5; D may be TRBD1 (5 bases). In germline, CDR1 is LNHDA, CDR2 SQIVND (reference sequence). This CDR3 has 15 residues. Trimming cost V 8 bases and J 1 base, with 15 bases left between them. CDR3 nucleotide sequence: TGTGCCAGTTCTTTCGGCAGGGCAAGCAATCAGCCCCAGCATTTT. Encoded protein: CASSFGRASNQPQHF.

The chain couples TRBV5-1 to TRBJ2-1, with 10 bases lining up with TRBD1. CDR3 size: 17 residues. Per germline, CDR1 SGHRS and CDR2 YFSETQ. V dropped 3 bases and J dropped 0; count of bases not matched to a gene: 6. This CDR3 reads CASSSGQGFSSYNEQFF. Here the CDR3 DNA reads TGCGCCAGCAGCTCGGGACAGGGGTTTTCCTCCTACAATGAGCAGTTCTTC.

This sequence joins TRBV19 and TRBJ1-2; D gene unclear. The CDR3 runs to 14 residues. The V gene's germline CDR1 is LNHDA and CDR2 SQIVND (reference sequence). V was clipped by 10 bases and J by 3 bases, with 18 bases between them. CDR3 DNA sequence: TGTGCCACTGCGCTGGACTGGGCCCACTATGGCTACACCTTC. Translation: CATALDWAHYGYTF. Looking up the rest from reference TRBV19 and TRBJ1-2 gives the full variable domain: DGGITQSPKYLFRKEGQNVTLSCEQNLNHDAMYWYRQDPGQGLRLIYYSQIVNDFQKGDIAEGYSVSREKKESFPLTVTSAQKNPTAFYLCATALDWAHYGYTFGSGTRLTVV.

V is TRBV24-1 and J is TRBJ1-4; no reliable D call. There are 15 residues in the CDR3. With 12 bases removed from V and 6 bases from J, the gap between germline ends came to 22 bases. CDR1 is KGHDR, CDR2 SFDVKD, per germline. CDR3 coding DNA: TGTGCCCCGTGTGGGCTTTGGATTCGCCATGAAAAACTGTTTTTT. Its protein product is CAPCGLWIRHEKLFF.

The chain links TRBV4-1 to TRBJ2-1; 12 positions agree with TRBD2. This CDR3 spans 17 amino acids. CDR1 is MGHRA, CDR2 YSYEKL, per germline. After removal of 1 base from V and 4 bases from J, the junction contained 5 bases not matched to a gene. The chain's CDR3 is CASSQVPGLAGYNEQFF. Here the CDR3 DNA reads TGCGCCAGCAGCCAAGTACCCGGACTAGCGGGATACAATGAGCAGTTCTTC.

The V call is TRBV14, the J call TRBJ2-3; a weak D match, TRBD2 (5 bases). The V end was cut by 0 bases, the J end by 5 bases, with 12 bases between. The CDR3 sequence is 15 residues long. CDR1 is SGHDN and CDR2 is FVKESK in the germline V gene. The CDR3: CASSQDGLAGDTQYF. The CDR3 nucleotides read TGTGCCAGCAGCCAAGATGGGCTAGCTGGAGATACGCAGTATTTT.

This clone appeared a single time. The V call is TRBV5-4, the J call TRBJ2-3; D unclear. CDR3 length equals 12 residues. Germline V lookup: CDR1 SGHNT, CDR2 YYREEE (reference sequence). V gave up 3 bases and J gave up 0 bases, with 2 bases separating them. The CDR3 DNA sequence: TGTGCCAGCAGCTCTAGCACAGATACGCAGTATTTT. Translated: CASSSSTDTQYF.

A few counts support this clone. V gene TRBV18 combines with J gene TRBJ2-5; 9 bases are shared with TRBD2. With 3 bases clipped from V and 5 bases from J, the junction kept 4 bases outside the gene matches. Looked up from germline, CDR1 is KGHSH and CDR2 is LQKENI. The CDR3 runs 14 residues. CDR3 in DNA: TGTGCCAGCTCACCCCCAAGCGGGGGGGAGACCCAGTACTTC. Protein: CASSPPSGGETQYF.

The J gene is TRBJ1-2, the V gene TRBV30; TRBD1 matches 10 bases. CDR1 and CDR2 (germline): GTSNPN, SVGIG (reference sequence). CDR3 length: 13 residues. V trimming: 0 bases; J trimming: 7 bases; junction bases outside the gene matches: 2. The CDR3 loop is CAWSVGTGVGYTF. As DNA, the CDR3 is TGTGCCTGGAGTGTCGGGACAGGGGTTGGCTACACCTTC.

This sequence joins TRBV19 and TRBJ1-2; D not resolved. Germline CDR1 reads LNHDA; CDR2 reads SQIVND (reference sequence). This CDR3 has 13 residues. The V end lost 1 base, the J end lost 5 bases, and 8 bases lay between the germline ends. Here the CDR3 reads CASSIVTDYGYTF. DNA for the CDR3: TGTGCCAGTAGTATAGTAACAGATTATGGCTACACCTTC.

The chain carries TRBV19 and TRBJ1-5, with a weak D call TRBD1 (5 bases). Germline V gene lookup returns CDR1 LNHDA and CDR2 SQIVND (reference sequence). The V end lost 1 base, the J end lost 3 bases, and 16 bases lay between the germline ends. The CDR3 length is 17 residues. The CDR3 region is CASSIAETVLPNQPQHF. CDR3 nucleotide sequence: TGTGCCAGTAGTATAGCTGAGACAGTCCTCCCCAATCAGCCCCAGCATTTT.

The CDR3 nucleotides are TGTGCCAGCAGTTACTCGAGGGGGCGGAACACTGAAGCTTTCTTT. Encoded protein: CASSYSRGRNTEAFF. The chain couples TRBV6-5 to TRBJ1-1; 7 positions match TRBD1. The CDR3 contains 15 residues. Germline lookup yields CDR1 MNHEY and CDR2 SVGAGI. V lost 0 bases, J lost 1 base, and 2 bases stayed unmatched.

The chain employs TRBV28 and TRBJ1-5; D perhaps matches TRBD1 (5 bases). Germline V gives CDR1 MDHEN, CDR2 SYDVKM. The CDR3 sequence is 15 residues long. Trimming removed 6 bases from V and 7 bases from J, with 19 bases in between. Here the CDR3 reads CASSEPGRGRQPQHF. The DNA of the CDR3 is TGTGCCAGCAGCGAACCGGGACGGGGGAGGCAGCCCCAGCATTTT. The complete variable domain, with remaining parts taken from reference TRBV28 and TRBJ1-5, reads DVKVTQSSRYLVKRTGEKVFLECVQDMDHENMFWYRQDPGLGLRLIYFSYDVKMKEKGDIPEGYSVSREKKERFSLILESASTNQTSMYLCASSEPGRGRQPQHFGDGTRLSIL.

This clone has more than one count but fewer than ten. The chain recombines TRBV27 with TRBJ2-5, with a tentative D call TRBD1 (6 bases). The CDR3 is 14 residues long. Germline V gives CDR1 MNHEY, CDR2 SMNVEV (reference sequence). Trimming shortened V by 6 bases and J by 1 base, and 12 bases separated the two germline ends. The CDR3 sequence is CASSPQGPQETQYF. CDR3 sequence (DNA): TGTGCCAGCAGCCCACAGGGCCCCCAAGAGACCCAGTACTTC.

The J gene is TRBJ2-3, the V gene TRBV9; 9 nucleotides align to TRBD2. This CDR3 contains 16 residues. Germline CDR1 SGDLS, CDR2 YYNGEE. With V trimmed by 0 bases and J by 2 bases, 4 bases remained unmatched. The CDR3 protein is CASSVVTSGSTDTQYF. The CDR3 DNA reads TGTGCCAGCAGCGTAGTGACTAGCGGTTCCACAGATACGCAGTATTTT.